This T cell receptor (beta chain) appears in the sequencing data of a study of cytomegalovirus exposure and HLA in healthy donors. Details on this clone: The antigen remains unidentified.

Donors in the study were healthy people who gave bone marrow. General study points: Most TCR beta V segments were productive about 87% or about 30% of the time in an earlier analysis. In a later analysis, more than 15,000 TCR beta sequences were associated with HLA alleles at 0.05 false discovery rate.

V dropped 6 bases and J dropped 5 bases, with 11 bases sitting between them. The length of the CDR3 is 13 residues. From germline, CDR1 is KGHSH and CDR2 LQKENI. The primer mix had 60 Vbeta and 13 Jbeta primers. Profiled with immunoSEQ multiplex PCR; TCRdb holds only in-frame clones, not every one. There are about 150,000 clones in the sample; 75% occur only once, and over 9% lies in the top ten. The chain combines TRBV18 with TRBJ1-5, with a tentative D call TRBD1 (5 bases). The sequencing sample was made of PBMCs. The sequence was collected from a man younger than 35 in good health and CMV-seropositive. CDR3 amino acids: CASSLGGDQPQHF. CDR3 coding DNA: TGTGCCAGCTCTTTGGGGGGGGATCAGCCCCAGCATTTT.